This T cell receptor (beta chain) stems from a study of Ad26.COV2.S vaccination and SARS-CoV-2 variants. The study's findings and limits: While placebo recipients had lower spike-specific TCR breadth, vaccine recipients had more.

The table lists this clone with a count of one. Its antigen is currently unknown. Between the trimmed V and J ends, which lost 2 bases and 5 bases, there was a span of 7 bases. CDR3 length: 13 amino acids. The method was immunoSEQ multiplex PCR; TCRdb's version includes in-frame clones alone and lacks a portion of them. The data contain around 45,000 clones, 83% of them singletons. The sequences come from peripheral blood, collected after recovery from COVID-19. The receptor was derived from a human donor who had recovered from COVID-19. The chain employs TRBV12-3 or TRBV12-4 and TRBJ1-5; no firm D call. Here the CDR3 DNA reads TGTGCCAGCAGTTTAACCTGGGATCAGCCCCAGCATTTT. Its translation is CASSLTWDQPQHF.